These 16 T cell receptor beta chains share one sample of origin, sequenced in a study of CD8 T cells in Susac syndrome (dated by TCRdb to about 2019). The library was produced with the immunoSEQ multiplex PCR assay. RNA was extracted with the RNeasy kit and 0.5 to 1 ug was reverse transcribed using random hexamers. Using fastp at Q25 and MiXCR, TCRdb reprocessed the public reads and kept productive beta chains. Each record represents a unique CDR3 protein, reported with the most common genes and DNA among its rows. The sample records a few hundred thousand distinct CDR3 sequences, just over 90% of which are singletons. The leading ten clones occupy roughly 0.072% of the sample. The sequencing sample was made of CD4+ T cells from PBMCs. All receptors come from a human donor with multiple sclerosis.

The chain joins TRBV5-4 to TRBJ2-2; no definite D call. Looked up from germline, CDR1 is SGHNT and CDR2 is YYREEE (reference sequence). The CDR3 is 12 amino acids. Trimming stripped 3 bases from V and 8 bases from J, with 8 bases between. CDR3 nucleotide sequence: TGTGCCAGCAGCTATAAAGGGGGGGAGCTGTTTTTT. It is translated as CASSYKGGELFF.

This chain joins TRBV3-1 and TRBJ1-4; possible D gene TRBD1, 5 bases. There are 14 residues in the CDR3. CDR1 is LGHDT, CDR2 YNNKEL, per germline (reference sequence). V lost 1 base and J 8 bases, leaving 11 bases between the germline ends. The CDR3 sequence is CASSQARVGEKLFF. CDR3 in DNA: TGTGCCAGCAGCCAAGCCAGGGTCGGCGAAAAACTGTTTTTT.

The chain links TRBV10-3 to TRBJ2-7; 10 bases line up with TRBD1. From germline, CDR1 is ENHRY and CDR2 SYGVKD. CDR3 length equals 14 residues. With 7 bases clipped from V and 6 bases from J, the junction kept 9 bases outside the gene matches. DNA for the CDR3: TGTGCCATCAACTTAAAGGGACAGGGGTCCGAGCAGTACTTC. This translates into CAINLKGQGSEQYF.

CDR3 region: CASSLRGRESGNTIYF. The CDR3 DNA follows: TGTGCCAGCAGCTTGCGTGGGCGGGAAAGTGGAAACACCATATATTTT. V usage is TRBV12-3 or TRBV12-4 and J usage is TRBJ1-3; D uncertain. The CDR3 runs to 16 residues. V shed 6 bases and J shed 3 bases, with 18 bases lying between them.

V gene TRBV15 combines with J gene TRBJ2-2; TRBD1 aligns across 9 bases. This CDR3 is 17 amino acids long. CDR1 is LNHNV and CDR2 is YYDKDF in the germline V gene (reference sequence). The junction had 7 bases not matched to a gene; V was cut back by 0 bases and J by 5 bases. The CDR3 spells CATSRDFPGQGTGELFF. Written as DNA, the CDR3 is TGTGCCACCAGCAGAGATTTTCCGGGACAGGGAACCGGGGAGCTGTTTTTT.

This chain connects TRBV9 to TRBJ1-2, with unresolved D. With 3 bases removed from V and 8 bases from J, the gap between germline ends came to 14 bases. The germline V gene encodes CDR1 SGDLS and CDR2 YYNGEE. The CDR3 has 13 residues. Here the CDR3 DNA reads TGTGCCAGCAGCGGCGGAGGCGCTTGGGGCTACACCTTC. Protein sequence: CASSGGGAWGYTF.

The count of this clonotype is one. This rearrangement joins TRBV20-1 to TRBJ2-5; 10 bases agree with TRBD2. CDR1 DFQATT and CDR2 SNEGSKA come from the germline V gene (reference sequence). The CDR3 sequence is 16 residues long. The J segment lost 5 bases and the V segment lost 1 base, leaving 10 bases of the junction unmatched. CDR3 DNA: TGCAGTGCTAGAGCAAATTTAGCGGGAGGCCCGGAGACCCAGTACTTC. It is translated as CSARANLAGGPETQYF.

V usage is TRBV3-1 and J usage is TRBJ2-7; D uncertain. Germline V gene lookup returns CDR1 LGHDT and CDR2 YNNKEL (reference sequence). V shed 0 bases and J shed 5 bases, with 14 bases lying between them. The CDR3 runs 15 residues. This CDR3 is CASSQDLLGNDEQYF. As DNA, the CDR3 is TGTGCCAGCAGCCAAGATCTCTTGGGTAACGACGAGCAGTACTTC.

This chain uses TRBV20-1 with TRBJ2-3; the D gene is possibly TRBD1 (6 bases). From germline, CDR1 is DFQATT and CDR2 SNEGSKA (reference sequence). CDR3 length: 15 residues. V was trimmed by 6 bases and J by 4 bases, leaving 20 bases between them. CDR3 protein: CSALQGQFIPDTQYF. The DNA for the CDR3 is TGCAGTGCCCTGCAGGGGCAGTTCATCCCAGATACGCAGTATTTT.

The chain joins TRBV5-1 to TRBJ2-7; D is perhaps TRBD1 (6 bases). CDR1 is SGHRS and CDR2 is YFSETQ in the germline V gene. There are 14 residues in the CDR3. Trimming removed 0 bases from V and 6 bases from J, with 13 bases in between. This CDR3 is CASSLGWGRSEQYF. For the CDR3, the DNA is TGCGCCAGCAGCTTGGGGTGGGGGCGCAGCGAGCAGTACTTC.

This chain joins TRBV27 and TRBJ2-5; D remains unclear. Looked up from germline, CDR1 is MNHEY and CDR2 is SMNVEV (reference sequence). V was pared by 3 bases and J by 9 bases, with 11 bases between. The CDR3 contains 12 residues. CDR3 nucleotide sequence: TGTGCCAGCAGTTTCCCGAAGACGGCCCAGTACTTC. Its protein is CASSFPKTAQYF.

The chain uses TRBV7-9 and TRBJ2-4, with D perhaps matching TRBD2 (6 bases). V was shortened by 1 base and J by 7 bases, with 11 bases between the two germline ends. The CDR3 runs to 14 residues. The germline CDR1 and CDR2 sequences are SEHNR and FQNEAQ (reference sequence). CDR3 residues: CASSLVGGWNIQYF. CDR3 coding DNA: TGTGCCAGCAGCTTAGTTGGAGGGTGGAACATTCAGTACTTC.

V usage is TRBV19 and J usage is TRBJ1-1; TRBD1 aligns across 10 bases. V was clipped by 9 bases and J by 1 base; unmatched bases: 8. The CDR3 loop spans 15 amino acids. Germline-derived CDR1 and CDR2 are LNHDA and SQIVND (reference sequence). CDR3 in DNA: TGTGCCAGCCAACGACAGGGGGCCGGGAACACTGAAGCTTTCTTT. It specifies CASQRQGAGNTEAFF.

The rearrangement links TRBV6-5 to TRBJ2-3; the D call may be TRBD1 or TRBD2 (5 bases each). The ends were cut back, 2 bases at V and 2 bases at J, with 20 bases in the middle. Germline-derived CDR1 and CDR2 are MNHEY and SVGAGI. This CDR3 region has 18 residues. The CDR3 here is CASSYPIRGGSNTDTQYF. The CDR3 DNA reads TGTGCCAGCAGTTACCCGATACGGGGCGGATCAAACACAGATACGCAGTATTTT.

In this sample, this clonotype turned up once. The DNA of the CDR3 is TGTGCCAGCAGTGTCAGAGGAAGGGCAGGGGAGCAGTACTTC. Translating it yields CASSVRGRAGEQYF. This sequence joins TRBV6-1 and TRBJ2-7; a weak D match, TRBD1 (5 bases). The germline gives CDR1 MNHNS, CDR2 SASEGT. The V gene lost 4 bases and the J gene lost 7 bases, with 17 bases spanning the gap. This CDR3 comprises 14 residues.

The chain is built from TRBV20-1 and TRBJ2-5; the D gene could be TRBD1 or TRBD2 (5 bases each). CDR3 length: 14 amino acids. Germline values: CDR1 DFQATT, CDR2 SNEGSKA (reference sequence). Trimming took off 2 bases at V and 5 bases at J, with 15 bases between the two ends. CDR3 in DNA: TGCAGTGCTAGACTCCTACCTGAGGGGGAGACCCAGTACTTC. Translation gives CSARLLPEGETQYF.